This TCR beta chain was recovered during a study of CD8 T cells in ankylosing spondylitis. Quantitative molecular-barcoded 5'-RACE generated the TCR beta libraries. From the 5' RACE reads, TCRdb called clonotypes with MiXCR, one entry per CDR3 protein. The sample consists of 250,000 or so distinct CDR3 sequences, 9.5% to 12% of them appearing once. General study results and limits: Clones tied to disease were said to be significantly enriched in matched ankylosing spondylitis synovial fluid. The study identified a TCR beta motif of 7 or 8 highly homologous variants that appeared characteristic of ankylosing spondylitis blood.

A note on this clonotype: Its antigen is not identified. Just one base apart from a much larger clone, this may be a read error.

The TCR was taken from a male donor with ankylosing spondylitis or in good health (not recorded which). The specimen sequenced was blood, either unsorted or a sorted T cell fraction (not recorded which).

The CDR3 protein is CASRTGQGALNEQLF. CDR3 DNA sequence: TGTGCCAGCAGAACCGGACAGGGGGCTCTTAATGAGCAGCTCTTC. The rearrangement links TRBV11-2 to TRBJ2-1, with 11 bases identical to TRBD1. The CDR3 is 15 amino acids. The germline V gene encodes CDR1 SGHAT and CDR2 FQNNGV.